This paragraph covers one TCR beta chain sequence. This clone has only a few counts. Its antigen is unknown. The input lacks base qualities; no much larger clone sits a single base away. Library preparation employed the immunoSEQ multiplex PCR assay. The multiplex PCR relied on a mix of 60 forward primers for TCR Vbeta segments and 13 reverse primers for TCR Jbeta segments. Amplification of the CDR3 region of rearranged TCR beta genes was performed with a multiplex PCR assay on genomic DNA. The amplified TCR beta libraries were sequenced on the Illumina HiSeq System as 87-base-pair reads. On the authors' methods: A later analysis tallied some 79 million unique TCR beta chains across the 666 repertoires, and approximately 9.9 million of those chains were shared by two or more donors. A nearest-neighbor algorithm error-corrected the raw reads and collapsed the reads into unique sequences, merging closely related sequences to remove PCR and sequencing errors. To assign V, D and J gene segments, CDR3 sequences were aligned to IMGT reference sequences. For a sequence to be retained, a match of at least six nucleotides was required to both a V gene segment and a J gene segment. A rearrangement counted as productive if the CDR3 had no stop codons and remained in frame with V and J, and every other rearrangement counted as non-productive. CDR3 was defined according to IMGT convention as the region running from the second conserved V-encoded cysteine to the conserved J-encoded phenylalanine. The earlier analysis of some 580 of the donors excluded any sequence lacking an unambiguous match to a single V gene segment. In an earlier analysis of approximately 560 of the donors, a V segment was called functional when productive rearrangements were above 56.7%, and segregating when the standard deviation between donors exceeded 5%. A statistical classification framework was built for diagnosing cytomegalovirus status from the catalog of TCR beta chain sequences. A later analysis assigned V and J genes by comparing TCR nucleotide sequences with IMGT/GENE-DB human TR gene sequences. Using the TCRdist pipeline, a later analysis assigned CDR3 sequences along with most-parsimonious VDJ recombination scenarios. In a later analysis, each TCR beta chain was defined by its CDR3 amino acid sequence together with its V-gene family, and reads lacking a unique V-gene family were excluded. A later analysis removed 592 highly shared, low-generation-probability nucleotide sequences to deal with suspected cross-contamination and a sequencing artifact. In a later analysis, a clonal expansion index for each public chain was calculated from normalized within-repertoire ranks of inferred template counts. Generation probabilities in a later analysis came from a VDJ recombination model fitted to out-of-frame rearrangements, and those results were checked against IGoR. Hypergeometric tests were used in a later analysis to score TCR-TCR, TCR-HLA and TCR-CMV co-occurrence, with a repertoire-size bias correction applied to the TCR pairs. To estimate false discovery rates, a later analysis permuted the HLA or CMV assignments 20 times. In a later analysis, co-occurring TCRs were grouped with DBSCAN, and TCRdist sequence similarity was added when clustering was performed within HLA-allele-positive subsets. For co-occurrence clustering, repertoires with fewer than 30,000 or more than 120,000 public chains were excluded, along with roughly 5 repertoires with anomalous nucleotide sharing. The source is immuneACCESS, and TCRdb retained only in-frame sequences with V and J called. Part of the clones is not carried over; for the studies checked, unresolved V genes explain less than half of this, and the remainder is unexplained. V and J calls and clone size are given by that table; D and trimming were obtained from the DNA. Counted in this sample were 130,000 or so clones; 74% of them appeared once. Around 6.6% of the sample comes from the top ten.

The CDR3 sequence holds 14 residues, the cysteine and phenylalanine included. Left in the record is the CDR3 DNA by itself, 42 bases read in frame from the first base. Germline trimming amounts to 4 bases on V and 7 bases on J, with 3 as the count of junction bases outside the gene matches. CDR1 LGHNA and CDR2 YNFKEQ are derived from the germline V gene. The sample belongs to a study of cytomegalovirus exposure and HLA in healthy donors (dated 2017 in TCRdb). Looking at the study overall: An earlier analysis of approximately 640 of the donors reported roughly 270 Gb of sequence data and approximately 110 million unique TCR beta sequences from 150 million to 200 million T cells. Typing coverage varied by locus: roughly 620-640 donors for A, B, C, DRB1 and DQB1; approximately 520 for DQA1; about 600 for DPA1; roughly 450 for DPB1. Roughly 5 DR-DQ haplotypes were handled as single units for association and clustering, since linkage in the cohort was strong. The study profiled the T cell repertoires of 500 to 800 subjects by immunosequencing and related them to cytomegalovirus serostatus. Donor age, sex, ethnicity and CMV serostatus were compiled together with the repertoire data. Rather than drawing on any new phenotypic data, the later analysis identified candidate immune exposures from TCR beta sequences and the way those sequences occurred across donors. On average, around 240,000 unique TCR beta nucleotide sequences were sequenced per donor among several hundred genotyped donors of the cohort, with about 17% of those sequences being non-productive. HLA typing included class I and class II loci at four-digit resolution. In a later analysis, previously published TCR beta repertoires from hundreds of donors were re-analyzed and high-resolution HLA genotyping was added so that TCR occurrence patterns could be studied. The study combined high-throughput TCR immunosequencing, statistical association of individual TCRs with disease status, and machine learning to predict cytomegalovirus infection status. Of the roughly 400 genotyped donors, more than 75% were placed in the genetic ancestry cluster associated with self-reported Caucasian donors. All discovery cohort repertoires had been generated on a single sequencing platform. Besides the first cohort of hundreds of subjects, a separate validation cohort made up of roughly 120 different subjects was used. In an earlier analysis of 587 of the donors, high-throughput TCR beta sequencing was used to judge whether each TCR beta V gene segment behaved as functional or pseudogenic. The study was designed to test whether signatures of past pathogen exposure could be identified by cataloging public T cell receptors. An early release that covered about 640 HLA-typed donors contained around 330 gigabases of sequencing data and tens of millions of unique TCR sequences. In a later genetic analysis, genome-wide SNP genotypes for about 65% of the 666 donors were used, and that subset was treated as a discovery cohort. Broader findings and caveats from the paper: For the cohort, immune exposure information was limited to CMV serostatus. The earlier analysis of approximately 560 of the donors excluded 15 to 20 rarely observed V segments, including chromosome 9 orphons, because counts were too low. In this cohort, only TCR beta chains were sequenced, and detectable features were limited by the absence of alpha or paired-chain data. V-gene and J-gene trimming of TCR beta chains was associated with a missense DCLRE1C variant in a later genetic analysis, and the association was replicated in an independent cohort. Correlated functional status among segregating V segments might reflect linkage disequilibrium, but an unknown experimental factor could not be ruled out. In the study, around 160 TCR beta chains were listed as associated with cytomegalovirus. The sequencing pipeline was judged likely to have produced a cluster of highly shared sequence variants as a technical artifact. A later genetic analysis reported fewer N-insertions in productive TCRs among donors in an Asian-associated ancestry cluster than the approximately 700-donor mean. Because HLA typing was unavailable for some donors at each locus, only the typed subset was used in association tests. In a later analysis, most CMV-associated TCR beta chains were found to appear HLA-restricted, with HLA associations seemingly driven largely by CMV exposure. It was suggested by the authors that the approach could potentially be generalized to other disease states and immunological phenotypes. In a later analysis, HLA-associated TCR beta chains were found to be more clonally expanded and to have lower generation probabilities than equally common non-associated chains. A further reported finding was that TCR beta sequences accurately predicted the HLA-A and HLA-B alleles for most subjects in the first cohort. The 87-base-pair reads could not distinguish some IMGT-functional V segments, including TRBV6-2 and TRBV6-3, so those segments were excluded. In vitro tests confirmed that three of the cytomegalovirus-associated TCR beta chains recognize cytomegalovirus antigens. In a later analysis, the rate of TCR association differed among HLA loci, with DRB1 alleles having the most associated TCRs and HLA-C alleles having the fewest. Most TCR sequences were seen in very few donors, while some public TCRs were found in many individuals. A later analysis associated 17,000 or so TCR beta sequences with specific HLA alleles at a false discovery rate of 0.05. Roughly uniform sequencing depth across donors was assumed in presence/absence analyses, although this assumption may not hold. The classifier was reported to diagnose cytomegalovirus status with high specificity and sensitivity in both the original and validation cohorts. Several of the top co-occurrence clusters appeared to be linked to parvovirus B19, influenza, CMV and Epstein-Barr virus, according to a later analysis. Broadly in line with IMGT annotations, most TCR beta V segments showed up in productive rearrangements about 87% or about 30% of the time in an earlier analysis of 587 of the donors. When HLA alleles, especially DR and DQ, strongly co-occurred, attributing TCR associations to individual alleles was difficult.

In total, approximately 610 healthy bone marrow donors made up the cohort. Cohort members were all nominally healthy when sampled, although unrecorded immune exposures were likely present. The donor was CMV seropositive and was included in the group of almost 300 seropositive cohort members. A peripheral blood sample was collected from each donor, and TCR beta sequencing was performed on peripheral blood mononuclear cells. Genomic DNA was extracted from the blood cell samples with the Qiagen DNeasy Blood Extraction Kit. The chain is made from TRBV4-2 and TRBJ2-1; the junction holds 11 bases that match TRBD1. The clonotype originates from a man aged 35 to 55 in good health and CMV-seropositive. Sequenced input: PBMCs. DNA sequence: TGTGCCAGCAGCCCCCGGGACAGGGGGAATGAGCAGTTCTTC. This translates into CASSPRDRGNEQFF.